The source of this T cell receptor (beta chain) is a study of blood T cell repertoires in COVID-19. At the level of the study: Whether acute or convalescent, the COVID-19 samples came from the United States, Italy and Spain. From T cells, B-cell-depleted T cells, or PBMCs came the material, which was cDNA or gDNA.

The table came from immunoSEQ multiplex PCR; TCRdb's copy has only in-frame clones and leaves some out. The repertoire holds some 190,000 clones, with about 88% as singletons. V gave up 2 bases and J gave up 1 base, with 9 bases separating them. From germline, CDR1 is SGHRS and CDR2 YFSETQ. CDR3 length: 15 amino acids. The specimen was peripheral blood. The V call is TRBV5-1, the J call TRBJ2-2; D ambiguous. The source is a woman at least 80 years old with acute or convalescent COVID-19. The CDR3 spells CASSFLRGNTGELFF. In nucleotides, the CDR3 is TGCGCCAGCAGCTTTTTACGAGGGAACACCGGGGAGCTGTTTTTT.